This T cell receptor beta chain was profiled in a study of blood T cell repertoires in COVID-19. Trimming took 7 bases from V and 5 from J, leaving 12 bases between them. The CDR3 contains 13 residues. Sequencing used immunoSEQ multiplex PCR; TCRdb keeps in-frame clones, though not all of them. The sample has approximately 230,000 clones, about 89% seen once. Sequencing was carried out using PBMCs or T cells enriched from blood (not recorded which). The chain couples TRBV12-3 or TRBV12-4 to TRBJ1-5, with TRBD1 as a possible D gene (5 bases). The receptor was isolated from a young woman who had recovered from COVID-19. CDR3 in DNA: TGTGCCAGCACCAGGGCGCGAGATCAGCCCCAGCATTTT. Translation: CASTRARDQPQHF.